Following are 31 T cell receptor beta chains from one sample sequenced in a study of cytomegalovirus exposure and HLA in healthy donors. PCR used 60 Vbeta primers and 13 Jbeta primers. Sequenced by immunoSEQ multiplex PCR; TCRdb stores in-frame clones only, minus some. The table records over 50,000 clones, about 63% of them present only once. Input material: PBMCs. All receptors come from a middle-aged man in good health and CMV-seropositive.

The genes are TRBV5-1 and TRBJ2-3; 8 positions agree with TRBD2. Germline V gene lookup returns CDR1 SGHRS and CDR2 YFSETQ. The CDR3 consists of 14 residues. J gave up 2 bases and V 2 bases, and 1 base lay outside the gene matches. The CDR3 DNA reads TGCGCCAGCAGCTTAGCGGGGGTCACAGATACGCAGTATTTT. Translation gives CASSLAGVTDTQYF.

The V call is TRBV19, the J call TRBJ1-4; a weak D match, TRBD1 (5 bases). Trimming cost V 4 bases and J 0 bases, with 6 bases left between them. Per the germline V gene, CDR1 is LNHDA and CDR2 is SQIVND (reference sequence). CDR3 length: 14 amino acids. DNA of the CDR3: TGTGCCAGTAGTAAGACAGCAACTAATGAAAAACTGTTTTTT. The encoded protein is CASSKTATNEKLFF.

This chain uses TRBV11-3 with TRBJ2-7; perhaps TRBD1 as D (6 bases). Germline CDR1 is SGHNT and CDR2 is YENEEA. The CDR3 spans 14 residues. V lost 1 base and J lost 0, with 7 bases in between. CDR3 sequence: CASSLGQVSYEQYF. CDR3 nucleotide sequence: TGTGCCAGCAGCTTAGGACAGGTCTCCTACGAGCAGTACTTC. The full variable domain, rest sourced from reference TRBV11-3 and TRBJ2-7, is EAGVVQSPRYKIIEKKQPVAFWCNPISGHNTLYWYLQNLGQGPELLIRYENEEAVDDSQLPKDRFSAERLKGVDSTLKIQPAELGDSAVYLCASSLGQVSYEQYFGPGTRLTVT.

This chain links TRBV30 with TRBJ2-1; 8 bases agree with TRBD1. V trimming: 1 base; J trimming: 6 bases; junction bases outside the gene matches: 8. The CDR3 is 15 amino acids. The germline CDR1 and CDR2 sequences are GTSNPN and SVGIG (reference sequence). The CDR3 spells CAWSGKQGVTNEQFF. In DNA, the CDR3 is TGTGCCTGGAGTGGGAAACAGGGGGTGACCAATGAGCAGTTCTTC.

The rearrangement joins TRBV6-5 to TRBJ1-4; D might be TRBD1 (5 bases). V lost 7 bases to trimming and J lost 7 bases, with 13 bases between them. Germline V gives CDR1 MNHEY, CDR2 SVGAGI. The CDR3 consists of 13 residues. The CDR3 nucleotides read TGTGCCAGCAAGCGGGGGGATATTGAAAAACTGTTTTTT. Translating it yields CASKRGDIEKLFF.

The sample holds a few counts of this clone. The rearrangement links TRBV6-5 to TRBJ1-1, with D perhaps matching TRBD1 (6 bases). Germline assignment: CDR1 MNHEY and CDR2 SVGAGI. The CDR3 spans 13 residues. V lost 0 bases and J lost 7, with 9 bases in between. The CDR3 coding sequence is TGTGCCAGCAGTTACTCCACAGGGTATGAAGCTTTCTTT. Translating gives CASSYSTGYEAFF.

This clone is a singleton in its sample. The V call is TRBV5-6, the J call TRBJ1-1; 9 bases match TRBD1. This CDR3 has 17 residues. Germline CDR1 reads SGHDT; CDR2 reads YYEEEE. V shed 4 bases, J shed 5 bases, and the junction held 15 bases outside the gene matches. DNA for the CDR3: TGTGCCAGCAGCCCGACCCCATGGGACAGGGTTCGAACTGAAGCTTTCTTT. Its protein is CASSPTPWDRVRTEAFF.

The chain joins TRBV28 to TRBJ1-1, with D possibly being TRBD1 (5 bases). Germline V gives CDR1 MDHEN, CDR2 SYDVKM. V was clipped by 9 bases and J by 5 bases, with 10 bases between them. This CDR3 is 11 amino acids long. The CDR3 nucleotides are TGTGCCAGTGGAGGGACGACTGAAGCTTTCTTT. Its protein product is CASGGTTEAFF.

The V and J genes are TRBV14 and TRBJ1-2, with TRBD1 as a possible D gene (5 bases). Germline V gene lookup returns CDR1 SGHDN and CDR2 FVKESK. The V and J ends lost 1 base and 4 bases respectively, with 7 bases between them. This CDR3 contains 13 residues. The CDR3 bases are TGTGCCAGCAGCCAAGCAGGGTTCTATGGCTACACCTTC. It translates to CASSQAGFYGYTF.

This chain connects TRBV19 to TRBJ2-1, with a weak D call TRBD2 (6 bases). Germline values: CDR1 LNHDA, CDR2 SQIVND (reference sequence). The CDR3 contains 14 residues. Between the trimmed V and J ends, which lost 6 bases and 3 bases, there was a span of 12 bases. As DNA, the CDR3 is TGTGCCAGTAGCCAGGGAGGAGACTACAATGAGCAGTTCTTC. Its translation is CASSQGGDYNEQFF.

The sample holds a few counts of this clone. The chain joins TRBV28 to TRBJ2-7; possible D gene TRBD1, 5 bases. Germline CDR1 and CDR2: MDHEN and SYDVKM. The CDR3 is 13 residues long. The V and J ends lost 6 bases and 3 bases respectively, with 12 bases between them. In DNA, the CDR3 is TGTGCCAGCAGCCTAACAGGATACTACGAGCAGTACTTC. It codes for CASSLTGYYEQYF.

In its sample, this clone was seen a few times. The rearrangement links TRBV6-6 to TRBJ2-2; possible D gene TRBD2, 6 bases. This CDR3 contains 12 residues. V was pared by 8 bases and J by 6 bases, with 10 bases between. Germline V gene sequence: CDR1 MNHNY, CDR2 SVGAGI (reference sequence). CDR3 nucleotides: TGTGCCAGCGGGAGGAGGGCCGGGGAGCTGTTTTTT. This codes for CASGRRAGELFF.

This chain connects TRBV15 to TRBJ1-6, with TRBD1 as a possible D gene (5 bases). V gave up 0 bases and J gave up 9 bases, with 12 bases separating them. The CDR3 has 15 amino acids. Germline V gene sequence: CDR1 LNHNV, CDR2 YYDKDF (reference sequence). The CDR3 nucleotides read TGTGCCACCAGCAGAGAGGGGGGAGGGCGTTCACCCCTCCACTTT. This sequence encodes CATSREGGGRSPLHF. The full variable domain, in which reference TRBV15 and TRBJ1-6 provide the parts outside the CDR3, is DAMVIQNPRYQVTQFGKPVTLSCSQTLNHNVMYWYQQKSSQAPKLLFHYYDKDFNNEADTPDNFQSRRPNTSFCFLDIRSPGLGDTAMYLCATSREGGGRSPLHFGNGTRLTVT.

The rearrangement uses TRBV2 and TRBJ1-2, with TRBD1 matching 10 bases. CDR1 is SNHLY and CDR2 is FYNNEI in the germline V gene. The CDR3 is 13 residues long. Trimming removed 9 bases from V and 5 bases from J; junction bases left unmatched: 6. The CDR3 loop reads CASAGTGAYGYTF. The CDR3 coding sequence is TGTGCCAGTGCCGGGACAGGGGCTTATGGCTACACCTTC.

This clone came up a few times. The chain couples TRBV30 to TRBJ1-3; TRBD1 might be the D (5 bases). This CDR3 spans 16 amino acids. Trimming removed 0 bases from V and 0 bases from J, with 12 bases in between. Germline CDR1 and CDR2: GTSNPN and SVGIG (reference sequence). CDR3 in amino acids: CAWSVRRQISGNTIYF. The CDR3 DNA follows: TGTGCCTGGAGTGTACGACGACAGATCTCTGGAAACACCATATATTTT.

The chain has TRBV19 and TRBJ2-2; 8 bases line up with TRBD2. The CDR3 is 15 residues long. Germline trimming cut 5 bases from V and 7 bases from J; bases unmatched to any gene: 9. CDR1 LNHDA and CDR2 SQIVND come from the germline V gene (reference sequence). The CDR3 protein is CASSSTGGLIGELFF. The CDR3 DNA sequence: TGTGCCAGTAGTTCCACGGGGGGGCTAATCGGGGAGCTGTTTTTT.

V usage is TRBV19 and J usage is TRBJ2-5; 10 bases align to TRBD1. The end of the DNA aligns better with TRBJ2-7, so the J call may be wrong. Germline V gene sequence: CDR1 LNHDA, CDR2 SQIVND (reference sequence). This CDR3 region has 13 residues. DNA for the CDR3: TGTGCCAGTAGTCCTGACAGGGGGCACGAGCAGTACTTC. Translating gives CASSPDRGHEQYF.

This chain joins TRBV12-5 and TRBJ2-1, with TRBD2 matching 8 bases. The V and J ends lost 6 bases and 4 bases, in that order; junction bases with no gene match: 5. Germline V gives CDR1 LGHNT, CDR2 FRNRAP. This CDR3 has 14 residues. CDR3 loop: CASGSGTRYNEQFF. The CDR3 region has the DNA TGTGCTAGTGGATCCGGGACTAGGTACAATGAGCAGTTCTTC.

This chain connects TRBV6-5 to TRBJ2-7, with 8 bases lining up with TRBD1. In germline, CDR1 is MNHEY, CDR2 SVGAGI. There are 13 residues in the CDR3. The V segment lost 4 bases and the J segment 3 bases; nucleotides outside the gene matches: 2. The CDR3 DNA reads as TGTGCCAGCAGTTTTGGGACAGGCTACGAGCAGTACTTC. Protein: CASSFGTGYEQYF.

The rearrangement joins TRBV5-8 to TRBJ2-6; D uncertain. Trimming removed 0 bases from V and 3 bases from J, with 7 bases in between. Germline assignment: CDR1 SGHTS and CDR2 YDEGEE. The CDR3 extends over 15 amino acids. Written as DNA, the CDR3 is TGTGCCAGCAGCTTGGCCGGGTTTGGGGCCAACGTCCTGACTTTC. Translated: CASSLAGFGANVLTF.

This chain uses TRBV6-5 with TRBJ1-2; 11 nucleotides match TRBD1. This CDR3 is built from 15 residues. The trim removed 2 bases at V and 5 bases at J, leaving 4 bases unmatched. Germline-derived CDR1 and CDR2 are MNHEY and SVGAGI. In DNA, the CDR3 is TGTGCCAGCAGTTACGGCGGACAGGGGGCGTATGGCTACACCTTC. It yields the protein CASSYGGQGAYGYTF.

The sample holds a few counts of this clone. The chain combines TRBV27 with TRBJ1-4; unclear D gene. The CDR3 is 16 residues long. Between the trimmed V and J ends, which lost 5 bases and 7 bases, there was a span of 20 bases. The germline V gene encodes CDR1 MNHEY and CDR2 SMNVEV (reference sequence). The DNA of the CDR3 is TGTGCCAGCAGTCCCTCCCTTGGCGGTGTGAGTGAAAAACTGTTTTTT. Encoded protein: CASSPSLGGVSEKLFF.

This chain links TRBV6-1 with TRBJ2-1, with D hard to call. V was clipped by 6 bases and J by 8 bases, with 8 bases between them. CDR3 size: 11 residues. Germline lookup yields CDR1 MNHNS and CDR2 SASEGT. The CDR3 region is CASRVSYEQFF. The CDR3 DNA reads as TGTGCCAGCAGAGTAAGCTATGAGCAGTTCTTC.

The CDR3 reads CASSFLSDTLYEQYF. DNA for the CDR3: TGTGCCAGCAGCTTTCTCTCCGACACATTATACGAGCAGTACTTC. This rearrangement joins TRBV13 to TRBJ2-5; D not certain. The J call may be incorrect, as the DNA end agrees better with TRBJ2-7. Germline CDR1 is PRHDT and CDR2 is FYEKMQ (reference sequence). The CDR3 extends over 15 amino acids.

The rearrangement uses TRBV6-5 and TRBJ1-2; D gene unclear. Per the germline V gene, CDR1 is MNHEY and CDR2 is SVGAGI. V was clipped by 5 bases and J by 1 base, with 8 bases between them. This CDR3 is 13 amino acids long. The CDR3 sequence is CASSEGSNYGYTF. CDR3 coding DNA: TGTGCCAGCAGTGAGGGCAGTAACTATGGCTACACCTTC.

The chain employs TRBV7-8 and TRBJ2-4, with 12 positions matching TRBD2. CDR3 length: 20 amino acids. V shed 0 bases and J 1 base; nucleotides not matched to a gene: 10. Germline V lookup: CDR1 SGHVS, CDR2 FQNEAQ. CDR3 region: CASSLAITSGRRTAKNIQYF. The CDR3 nucleotides read TGTGCCAGCAGCTTAGCGATAACTAGCGGGAGGCGGACGGCCAAAAACATTCAGTACTTC.

This clone was found a few times. This chain uses TRBV27 with TRBJ2-2; 8 bases match TRBD1. The CDR3 contains 16 residues. V shed 6 bases, J shed 4 bases, and the junction held 10 bases outside the gene matches. The V gene's germline CDR1 is MNHEY and CDR2 SMNVEV (reference sequence). The CDR3 DNA sequence: TGTGCCAGCAGCTTAAAAGGACAGGGAATCACCGGGGAGCTGTTTTTT. Its protein product is CASSLKGQGITGELFF.

The V gene is TRBV9, the J gene TRBJ2-1, with 13 positions matching TRBD2. Germline CDR1 reads SGDLS; CDR2 reads YYNGEE. Trimming removed 4 bases from V and 2 bases from J; junction bases left unmatched: 3. The CDR3 has 16 amino acids. CDR3 residues: CASSQLAGGPYNEQFF. In DNA form, the CDR3 reads TGTGCCAGCAGCCAACTAGCGGGAGGGCCCTACAATGAGCAGTTCTTC.

Notes on this clone: One end of the junction is discordant with germline, which a read error may explain. The chain employs TRBV7-9 and TRBJ1-4; no reliable D call. The CDR3 runs 13 residues. Germline loops: CDR1 SEHNR, CDR2 FQNEAQ (reference sequence). This CDR3 is CSSSPTARGKLFF. The CDR3 nucleotides are TGTTCCAGCAGCCCCACCGCGAGAGGAAAACTGTTTTTT.

Details on this clone: One junction end does not reproduce the germline sequence, and a read error may be involved. This rearrangement joins TRBV29-1 to TRBJ2-5; maybe TRBD1 (7 bases). CDR1 is SQVTM and CDR2 is ANQGSEA in the germline V gene. This CDR3 contains 17 residues. CDR3 nucleotides: TGCAGCGGAACTTTCGTCCGGGGGACAGTGGGACAAGGGACCCAGTACTTC. Protein: CSGTFVRGTVGQGTQYF. Together with reference TRBV29-1 and TRBJ2-5, the CDR3 gives the full variable domain: SAVISQKPSRDICQRGTSLTIQCQVDSQVTMMFWYRQQPGQSLTLIATANQGSEATYESGFVIDKFPISRPNLTFSTLTVSNMSPEDSSIYLCSGTFVRGTVGQGTQYFGPGTRLLVL.

The chain carries TRBV7-9 and TRBJ2-7; 7 bases align to TRBD1. The V gene's germline CDR1 is SEHNR and CDR2 FQNEAQ (reference sequence). The length of the CDR3 is 15 residues. J gave up 0 bases and V 6 bases, and 8 bases lay outside the gene matches. CDR3 DNA sequence: TGTGCCAGCAGGGATTGGGACAGCAACTCCTACGAGCAGTACTTC. Translating it yields CASRDWDSNSYEQYF.